This T cell receptor beta chain stems from a study of PD-L1 blockade in urothelial cancer. Background on the study: The patients first took atezolizumab in 2014, receiving 1,200 mg intravenously every 3 weeks. It was at 3 weeks (second dose) and 6 weeks after treatment start that blood was analyzed. Among blood samples, the median T cell count was about 130,000.

Time point noted: pretreatment peripheral blood. Synthetic spike-ins, TCR analog templates, were added into each PCR. Data came from immunoSEQ multiplex PCR; TCRdb stores just in-frame clones and leaves some out. Here the sample spans 45,000 to 60,000 clones, over 75% being singletons. Sequencing was performed on PBMCs, taken around atezolizumab (anti-PD-L1) treatment. The TCR comes from a man in his 70s with urothelial cancer.

CDR3: CASSLGGAAYEQYF. The CDR3 nucleotides read TGTGCCAGCAGCTTAGGCGGGGCGGCCTACGAGCAGTACTTC. The chain couples TRBV7-8 to TRBJ2-7; maybe TRBD2 (6 bases). Trimming took off 1 base at V and 2 bases at J, with 9 bases between the two ends. Germline V gives CDR1 SGHVS, CDR2 FQNEAQ. There are 14 residues in the CDR3.